These 15 T cell receptor beta chains came from one sample sequenced in a study of T-cell reconstitution after alpha-beta-depleted transplantation in children. The library targeted TCRbeta and was prepared with unique molecular identifiers. TCRdb analysed the PCR reads with MiXCR anew, one entry per CDR3 protein. The table records about 110,000 distinct CDR3 sequences, 5.5% to 6.5% of them present only once. This material consisted of PBMCs, mostly from graft donor cells, taken 360 days after TCRalphabeta/CD19-depleted stem cell transplant. Receptors originate from a male patient aged 2-9 years who had a stem cell transplant for acute lymphoblastic leukemia, so the T cells may come from the graft donor.

This CDR3 is CASSLPGPPGTQYF. CDR3 nucleotides: TGTGCCAGCAGCTTACCGGGACCCCCCGGGACCCAGTACTTC. The chain couples TRBV5-6 to TRBJ2-5, with D perhaps matching TRBD1 or TRBD2 (5 bases each). Germline V lookup: CDR1 SGHDT, CDR2 YYEEEE. Trimming pared 2 bases from V and 7 bases from J, leaving 15 bases between. CDR3 length: 14 amino acids. Variable domain in full (rest from reference TRBV5-6 and TRBJ2-5): DAGVTQSPTHLIKTRGQQVTLRCSPKSGHDTVSWYQQALGQGPQFIFQYYEEEERQRGNFPDRFSGHQFPNYSSELNVNALLLGDSALYLCASSLPGPPGTQYFGPGTRLLVL.

This clonotype occurred a few times. The chain is built from TRBV5-4 and TRBJ1-1; D not resolved. The CDR3 spans 14 residues. With 0 bases removed from V and 0 bases from J, the gap between germline ends came to 6 bases. Looked up from germline, CDR1 is SGHNT and CDR2 is YYREEE (reference sequence). CDR3 in amino acids: CASSLGQVNTEAFF. The CDR3, as DNA: TGTGCCAGCAGCTTGGGACAAGTGAACACTGAAGCTTTCTTT.

This clonotype was observed many times. The chain uses TRBV7-3 and TRBJ2-3; tentative D call: TRBD2 (6 bases). This CDR3 is 14 amino acids long. Trimming cost V 5 bases and J 2 bases, with 11 bases left between them. Germline values: CDR1 SGHTA, CDR2 FQGTGA. CDR3 sequence reads: CASSLWRATDTQYF. The CDR3 DNA reads as TGTGCCAGCAGCCTCTGGAGGGCCACAGATACGCAGTATTTT.

This clonotype was detected ten times or more. The V call is TRBV14, the J call TRBJ2-1; weak D call: TRBD2 (5 bases). CDR1 is SGHDN and CDR2 is FVKESK in the germline V gene. V lost 0 bases and J 7 bases, leaving 19 bases between the germline ends. CDR3 length equals 17 residues. The CDR3 DNA reads TGTGCCAGCAGCCAAGATCAAAGGACTTTTCATCGTAATGAGCAGTTCTTC. This gives the protein CASSQDQRTFHRNEQFF.

This clonotype was detected ten times or more. The chain couples TRBV28 to TRBJ1-5, with D unclear. This CDR3 has 13 residues. Between the trimmed V and J ends, which lost 2 bases and 7 bases, there was a span of 9 bases. Germline lookup yields CDR1 MDHEN and CDR2 SYDVKM. The CDR3 nucleotides are TGTGCCAGCAGTTTAATTCAGACACAGCCCCAGCATTTT. Translating gives CASSLIQTQPQHF.

With respect to this clonotype: This sequence may be a read error, since a much larger clone differs from it by one base. The chain has TRBV4-3 and TRBJ1-1, with D unclear. This CDR3 region has 16 residues. Germline CDR1 reads LGHNA; CDR2 reads YSLEER. CDR3 loop: CASSQDGLGPNTGAFF. The CDR3 region has the DNA TGCGCCAGCAGCCAAGATGGTCTAGGGCCCAACACTGGAGCTTTCTTT.

In this sample, this clonotype turned up many times. Written as DNA, the CDR3 is TGTGCCAGCAGTGTCTCCTACGAGCAGTACTTC. Protein product: CASSVSYEQYF. The chain carries TRBV2 and TRBJ2-7, with D uncertain. V shed 4 bases and J shed 0 bases, with 1 base lying between them. In germline, CDR1 is SNHLY, CDR2 FYNNEI. The CDR3 extends over 11 amino acids.

This clonotype has a count of ten or more. This chain joins TRBV7-9 and TRBJ1-2; 7 nucleotides line up with TRBD1. The CDR3 is 13 amino acids. CDR1 and CDR2 (germline): SEHNR, FQNEAQ (reference sequence). J lost 5 bases, V lost 3 bases, and 3 bases had no gene match. CDR3 coding DNA: TGTGCCAGCAGCTTGGACAGGAAGTATGGCTACACCTTC. This codes for CASSLDRKYGYTF.

This clonotype appeared many times. The chain combines TRBV10-3 with TRBJ2-1; 12 positions agree with TRBD2. Germline V gene lookup returns CDR1 ENHRY and CDR2 SYGVKD. This CDR3 region has 15 residues. Losses at the gene ends were 6 bases for V and 4 bases for J; bases not matched to a gene: 4. The CDR3 nucleotides are TGTGCCATCAGCCCACTAGCGGGAGGATACAATGAGCAGTTCTTC. This sequence encodes CAISPLAGGYNEQFF.

This clonotype showed up just a few times. V usage is TRBV12-5 and J usage is TRBJ1-1, with no clear D. Per the germline V gene, CDR1 is LGHNT and CDR2 is FRNRAP. The CDR3 loop spans 16 amino acids. Trimming shortened V by 2 bases and J by 0 bases, and 13 bases separated the two germline ends. The CDR3 DNA follows: TGTGCTAGTGGTTTGTCACAGTTTATTATGAACACTGAAGCTTTCTTT. This translates into CASGLSQFIMNTEAFF.

This clonotype was observed a few times. The chain carries TRBV3-1 and TRBJ2-6, with D perhaps TRBD1 (6 bases). This CDR3 is 18 amino acids long. Trimming removed 0 bases at V and 2 bases at J, with 14 bases between. Per the germline V gene, CDR1 is LGHDT and CDR2 is YNNKEL (reference sequence). The CDR3 sequence: CASSQDSGQPTGANVLTF. Here the CDR3 DNA reads TGTGCCAGCAGCCAAGATTCGGGACAACCCACTGGGGCCAACGTCCTGACTTTC.

This clonotype was detected ten times or more. The genes are TRBV7-8 and TRBJ1-1; weak D call: TRBD1 (5 bases). The V gene's germline CDR1 is SGHVS and CDR2 FQNEAQ. The CDR3 loop spans 14 amino acids. With 0 bases removed from V and 5 bases from J, the gap between germline ends came to 10 bases. CDR3 protein: CASSLAQGVTEAFF. CDR3 in DNA: TGTGCCAGCAGCTTAGCCCAGGGTGTGACTGAAGCTTTCTTT.

This clonotype was seen repeatedly, ten times or more. The V gene is TRBV29-1, the J gene TRBJ2-3; 7 bases align to TRBD2. CDR1 is SQVTM, CDR2 ANQGSEA, per germline. J lost 5 bases, V lost 6 bases, and 5 bases had no gene match. The CDR3 covers 12 residues. CDR3 nucleotide sequence: TGCAGCGTCGCAGGGAGGGTAGATACGCAGTATTTT. Amino acid sequence: CSVAGRVDTQYF.

This clonotype was seen only a few times. This rearrangement joins TRBV3-1 to TRBJ1-6; a possible D gene is TRBD1 (5 bases). V lost 4 bases and J lost 4, with 11 bases in between. Per the germline V gene, CDR1 is LGHDT and CDR2 is YNNKEL (reference sequence). This CDR3 spans 15 amino acids. In nucleotides, the CDR3 is TGTGCCAGCAGCCCCACAGGACCTTATAATTCACCCCTCCACTTT. Residues: CASSPTGPYNSPLHF.

The table lists this clonotype with a few counts. CDR3 nucleotide sequence: TGTGCCAGCAGTCTTTTCAGGGTCGACGAGCAGTACTTC. Its translation: CASSLFRVDEQYF. The V call is TRBV28, the J call TRBJ2-7; D is perhaps TRBD1 (5 bases). Germline values: CDR1 MDHEN, CDR2 SYDVKM. The ends were cut back, 5 bases at V and 5 bases at J, with 13 bases in the middle. The CDR3 has 13 amino acids.